The clone carrying this T cell receptor beta chain was picked up many times. TCRdb keeps only in-frame clones here, not all; method: immunoSEQ multiplex PCR. Of about 3,500 clones in the sample, 40% to 55% were seen once. Treatment described: randomized to nivolumab then ipilimumab (arm A) or the reverse (arm B). This entry comes from a study of sequential checkpoint blockade in melanoma. V was pared by 5 bases and J by 7 bases, with 18 bases between. Germline-derived CDR1 and CDR2 are SGHTA and FQGNSA. The CDR3 totals 14 residues. This sequence joins TRBV7-2 and TRBJ2-7; TRBD2 is a possible D gene (7 bases). The TCR was taken from a human donor with melanoma. The source material was CD8+ T cells sorted from blood (inferred from file names), sampled from a patient given nivolumab and ipilimumab in sequence. CDR3 protein: CASSIVGGAGEQYF. The CDR3 coding sequence is TGTGCCAGCAGCATTGTTGGGGGGGCGGGGGAGCAGTACTTC. Using reference TRBV7-2 and TRBJ2-7 for the parts outside the CDR3, the full variable domain is GAGVSQSPSNKVTEKGKDVELRCDPISGHTALYWYRQSLGQGLEFLIYFQGNSAPDKSGLPSDRFSAERTGGSVSTLTIQRTQQEDSAVYLCASSIVGGAGEQYFGPGTRLTVT.